This T cell receptor (beta chain) was obtained from a study of T cell responses to AZD1222 COVID-19 vaccine. Whole-study findings and limits: Possibly, clonal diversity was underestimated; donors were largely white British and included more females.

Assay used: immunoSEQ multiplex PCR; TCRdb lists only in-frame clones, some missing. The sample includes some 110,000 clones, 90% to 95% of them seen just once. Remarks on this clone: What it recognizes is unknown.

There are 14 residues in the CDR3. Germline V gene sequence: CDR1 GTSNPN, CDR2 SVGIG (reference sequence). Trimming cost V 5 bases and J 2 bases; bases outside gene matches: 3. The receptor was derived from an adult in good health. The chain is built from TRBV30 and TRBJ2-6, with 7 bases matching TRBD1. The sample was peripheral blood, taken on day 0 of AZD1222 vaccination. The CDR3 loop reads CAWSTGAGANVLTF. The CDR3 nucleotides are TGTGCCTGGTCTACAGGGGCTGGGGCCAACGTCCTGACTTTC.